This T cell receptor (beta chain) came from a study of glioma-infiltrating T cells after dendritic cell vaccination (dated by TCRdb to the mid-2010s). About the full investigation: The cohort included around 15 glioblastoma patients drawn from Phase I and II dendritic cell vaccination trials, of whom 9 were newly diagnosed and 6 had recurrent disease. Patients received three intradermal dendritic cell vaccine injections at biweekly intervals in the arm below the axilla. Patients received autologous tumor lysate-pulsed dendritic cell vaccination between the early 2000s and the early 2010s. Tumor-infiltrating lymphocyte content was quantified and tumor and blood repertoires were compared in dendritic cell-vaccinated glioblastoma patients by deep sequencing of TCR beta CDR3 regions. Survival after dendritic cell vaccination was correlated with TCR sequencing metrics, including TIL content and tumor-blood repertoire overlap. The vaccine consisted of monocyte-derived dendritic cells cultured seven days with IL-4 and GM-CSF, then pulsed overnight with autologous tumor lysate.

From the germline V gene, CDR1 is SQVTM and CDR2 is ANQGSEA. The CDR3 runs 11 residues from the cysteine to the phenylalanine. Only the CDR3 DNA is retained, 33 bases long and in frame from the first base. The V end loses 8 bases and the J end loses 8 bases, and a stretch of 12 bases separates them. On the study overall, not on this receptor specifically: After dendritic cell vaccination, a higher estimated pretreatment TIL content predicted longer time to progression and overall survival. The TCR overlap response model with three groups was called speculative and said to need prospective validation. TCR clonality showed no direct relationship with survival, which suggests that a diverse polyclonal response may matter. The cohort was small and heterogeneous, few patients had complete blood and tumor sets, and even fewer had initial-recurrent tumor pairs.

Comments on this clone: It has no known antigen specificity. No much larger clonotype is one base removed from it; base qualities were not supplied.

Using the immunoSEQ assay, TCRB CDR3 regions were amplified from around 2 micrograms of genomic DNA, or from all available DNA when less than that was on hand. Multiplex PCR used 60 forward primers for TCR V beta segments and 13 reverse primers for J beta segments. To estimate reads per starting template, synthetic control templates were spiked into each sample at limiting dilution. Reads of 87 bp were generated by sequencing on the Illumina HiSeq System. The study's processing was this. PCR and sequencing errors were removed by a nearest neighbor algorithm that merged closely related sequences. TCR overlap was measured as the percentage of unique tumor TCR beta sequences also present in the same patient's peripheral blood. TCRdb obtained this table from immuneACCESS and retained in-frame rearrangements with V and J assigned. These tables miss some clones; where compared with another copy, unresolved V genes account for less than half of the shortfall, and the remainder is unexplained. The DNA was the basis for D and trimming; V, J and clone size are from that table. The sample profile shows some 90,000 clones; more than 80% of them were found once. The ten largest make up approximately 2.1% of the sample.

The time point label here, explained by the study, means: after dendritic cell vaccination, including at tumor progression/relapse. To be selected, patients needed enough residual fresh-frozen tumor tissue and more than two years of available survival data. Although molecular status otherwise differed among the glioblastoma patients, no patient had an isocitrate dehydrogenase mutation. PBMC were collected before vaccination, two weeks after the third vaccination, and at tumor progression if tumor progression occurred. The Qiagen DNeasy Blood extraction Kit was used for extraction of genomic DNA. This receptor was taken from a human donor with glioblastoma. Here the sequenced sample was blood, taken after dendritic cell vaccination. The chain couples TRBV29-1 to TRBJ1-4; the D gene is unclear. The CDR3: CSSREQEKLFF. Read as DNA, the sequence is TGCAGCTCGAGGGAACAGGAAAAACTGTTTTTT.